The next 15 T cell receptor beta chains were all read from a single sample in a study of blood T cell repertoires in COVID-19. Assay used: immunoSEQ multiplex PCR; TCRdb lists only in-frame clones, some missing. The sample records 120,000 to 150,000 clones, approximately 84% being singletons. The sample consisted of peripheral blood. The receptor set was obtained from a human donor in a cohort sampled during active COVID-19.

This clone was recorded once. The J gene is TRBJ2-7, the V gene TRBV5-1; D possibly corresponds to TRBD1 (5 bases). Trimming stripped 4 bases from V and 3 bases from J, with 17 bases between. CDR1 and CDR2 from the germline V gene are SGHRS and YFSETQ. The CDR3 spans 15 residues. The CDR3 protein is CASSAVLGEHYEQYF. As DNA, the CDR3 is TGCGCCAGCAGCGCAGTATTAGGGGAACACTACGAGCAGTACTTC. Full variable domain (missing parts from reference TRBV5-1 and TRBJ2-7): KAGVTQTPRYLIKTRGQQVTLSCSPISGHRSVSWYQQTPGQGLQFLFEYFSETQRNKGNFPGRFSGRQFSNSRSEMNVSTLELGDSALYLCASSAVLGEHYEQYFGPGTRLTVT.

The chain has TRBV5-1 and TRBJ2-7, with 9 bases identical to TRBD1. CDR1 SGHRS and CDR2 YFSETQ come from the germline V gene. The ends lost 1 base at V and 4 bases at J; junction bases unmatched: 3. The CDR3 is made up of 14 amino acids. Here the CDR3 DNA reads TGCGCCAGCAGCTTGACAGGGGGCGTTTACGAGCAGTACTTC. Translation gives CASSLTGGVYEQYF.

This clone has a single count. The gene calls are TRBV9 and TRBJ2-7; 8 nucleotides agree with TRBD2. CDR3 length: 13 amino acids. Germline CDR1 is SGDLS and CDR2 is YYNGEE. The ends lost 5 bases at V and 2 bases at J; junction bases unmatched: 3. The CDR3 here is CASSREGPYEQYF. The CDR3 DNA is TGTGCCAGCAGTCGGGAGGGGCCCTACGAGCAGTACTTC.

This clone appeared a few times. V is TRBV4-1 and J is TRBJ1-3, with 7 bases fitting TRBD1. The CDR3 is 18 amino acids. The germline V gene encodes CDR1 MGHRA and CDR2 YSYEKL. Trimming cost V 1 base and J 3 bases; bases outside gene matches: 12. CDR3 bases: TGCGCCAGCAGCCAAGTCCACAAGAGGGACAGTCTTGGAAACACCATATATTTT. This gives the protein CASSQVHKRDSLGNTIYF.

The rearrangement links TRBV13 to TRBJ1-3; the D gene is possibly TRBD1 (6 bases). V lost 3 bases to trimming and J lost 0 bases, with 12 bases between them. This CDR3 is 16 amino acids long. Per the germline V gene, CDR1 is PRHDT and CDR2 is FYEKMQ (reference sequence). CDR3 loop: CASSFWDTGSGNTIYF. As DNA, the CDR3 is TGTGCCAGCAGCTTTTGGGACACAGGCTCTGGAAACACCATATATTTT. Full variable domain (remainder filled in from reference TRBV13 and TRBJ1-3): AAGVIQSPRHLIKEKRETATLKCYPIPRHDTVYWYQQGPGQDPQFLISFYEKMQSDKGSIPDRFSAQQFSDYHSELNMSSLELGDSALYFCASSFWDTGSGNTIYFGEGSWLTVV.

The rearrangement joins TRBV4-1 to TRBJ2-5; 10 bases match TRBD1. The CDR3 is made up of 16 amino acids. CDR1 and CDR2 from the germline V gene are MGHRA and YSYEKL. Unmatched junction bases numbered 3, after V lost 0 bases and J lost 2 bases. This chain's CDR3 is CASSQDDRGPQETQYF. CDR3 sequence (DNA): TGCGCCAGCAGCCAAGATGACAGGGGGCCTCAAGAGACCCAGTACTTC.

In its sample, this clone was seen once. The rearrangement links TRBV9 to TRBJ2-5, with a possible D match to TRBD1 (5 bases). The V gene lost 1 base and the J gene lost 8 bases, with 21 bases spanning the gap. CDR3 size: 16 residues. CDR1 and CDR2 (germline): SGDLS, YYNGEE. CDR3 nucleotide sequence: TGTGCCAGCAGCGTATCCGGAGACAGACGGCAAAGTACCCAGTACTTC. Its protein is CASSVSGDRRQSTQYF.

In nucleotides, the CDR3 is TGTGCCAGCAGTAGACAGGGGGTAGGGGGAGAGACCCAGTACTTC. This encodes CASSRQGVGGETQYF. The V call is TRBV7-2, the J call TRBJ2-5; 9 bases fit TRBD1. In germline, CDR1 is SGHTA, CDR2 FQGNSA. The CDR3 extends over 15 amino acids. V shed 6 bases, J shed 4 bases, and the junction held 9 bases outside the gene matches.

The CDR3 DNA reads as TGTGCCAGCAGCCCCCGGCCGGGGGTAGGAGAGACCCAGTACTTC. Its translation is CASSPRPGVGETQYF. This sequence joins TRBV11-2 and TRBJ2-5; a possible D gene is TRBD2 (6 bases). Per the germline V gene, CDR1 is SGHAT and CDR2 is FQNNGV. This CDR3 spans 15 amino acids. V was cut by 5 bases and J by 4 bases, with 17 bases left in between.

The chain has TRBV6-5 and TRBJ1-5; the D is unclear. The V gene's germline CDR1 is MNHEY and CDR2 SVGAGI. There are 16 residues in the CDR3. Trimming pared 4 bases from V and 11 bases from J, leaving 24 bases between. The DNA for the CDR3 is TGTGCCAGCAGTTCACCCTCGGGGTCCCTAATCATTTCCCAGCATTTT. Translating gives CASSSPSGSLIISQHF.

The chain combines TRBV29-1 with TRBJ1-4, with 10 bases fitting TRBD1. Trimming at V came to 7 bases and at J to 5 bases, leaving 4 bases not matched to a gene. The CDR3 covers 13 residues. Germline assignment: CDR1 SQVTM and CDR2 ANQGSEA. CDR3 nucleotide sequence: TGCAGCGCCAGGACAGGGGGAAATGAAAAACTGTTTTTT. This gives the protein CSARTGGNEKLFF.

The chain recombines TRBV4-2 with TRBJ1-2, with 7 bases matching TRBD1. V trimming: 0 bases; J trimming: 8 bases; junction bases outside the gene matches: 9. Germline-derived CDR1 and CDR2 are LGHNA and YNFKEQ. This CDR3 contains 15 residues. The CDR3, as DNA: TGTGCCAGCAGCCAAGATACTCAGGGGGTTAGGGGCTACACCTTC. Protein sequence: CASSQDTQGVRGYTF.

The chain links TRBV5-8 to TRBJ1-5; D not certain. This CDR3 region has 15 residues. Germline V gene sequence: CDR1 SGHTS, CDR2 YDEGEE. Trimming stripped 4 bases from V and 0 bases from J, with 11 bases between. The CDR3 nucleotides read TGTGCCAGCAGCCTTATGGTACATAGCAATCAGCCCCAGCATTTT. As protein: CASSLMVHSNQPQHF.

The CDR3 DNA reads as TGTGCCAGCGCCCCGAGGGTGGACCAAGAGACCCAGTACTTC. Translated: CASAPRVDQETQYF. V usage is TRBV4-2 and J usage is TRBJ2-5; weak D call: TRBD2 (5 bases). The germline CDR1 and CDR2 sequences are LGHNA and YNFKEQ. The CDR3 totals 14 residues. V lost 8 bases and J 0 bases, leaving 13 bases between the germline ends.

The chain carries TRBV27 and TRBJ1-5; 10 bases align to TRBD1. Germline CDR1 MNHEY, CDR2 SMNVEV (reference sequence). This CDR3 comprises 16 residues. V was pared by 4 bases and J by 6 bases, with 9 bases of the junction left unmatched. CDR3: CASSYADRGRIQPQHF. The CDR3 nucleotides are TGTGCCAGCAGTTACGCTGACAGGGGGCGAATTCAGCCCCAGCATTTT.